The next 9 T cell receptor beta chains were all read from a single sample in a study of blood T cell repertoires in COVID-19. Using immunoSEQ multiplex PCR, the repertoire was profiled, and TCRdb retains in-frame clones only, with some absent. The sample includes 250,000 to 300,000 clones, roughly 91% seen only once; the top ten take 2.3%. Material for sequencing was PBMCs or T cells enriched from blood (not recorded which). The receptors come from a woman between 35 and 50 years old with acute COVID-19.

CDR3 in amino acids: CASRAAGEHGYTF. The CDR3 region has the DNA TGTGCCAGCAGGGCCGCAGGGGAGCATGGCTACACCTTC. The rearrangement uses TRBV7-9 and TRBJ1-2, with D possibly being TRBD1 (6 bases). CDR3 length: 13 amino acids. The V and J ends lost 6 bases and 6 bases respectively, with 14 bases between them. Looked up from germline, CDR1 is SEHNR and CDR2 is FQNEAQ (reference sequence). The entire variable domain, with the rest obtained from reference TRBV7-9 and TRBJ1-2, is as follows: DTGVSQNPRHKITKRGQNVTFRCDPISEHNRLYWYRQTLGQGPEFLTYFQNEAQLEKSRLLSDRFSAERPKGSFSTLEIQRTEQGDSAMYLCASRAAGEHGYTFGSGTRLTVV.

J is TRBJ1-2 and V is TRBV6-1, with 8 positions matching TRBD1. This CDR3 has 11 amino acids. J gave up 10 bases and V 2 bases, and 0 bases lay outside the gene matches. CDR1 is MNHNS and CDR2 is SASEGT in the germline V gene. CDR3 nucleotide sequence: TGTGCCAGCAGTGAACAGGGGGCCTACACCTTC. Its protein product is CASSEQGAYTF.

This chain links TRBV6-1 with TRBJ1-2; 9 bases agree with TRBD1. After removal of 2 bases from V and 4 bases from J, the junction contained 5 bases not matched to a gene. CDR1 is MNHNS and CDR2 is SASEGT in the germline V gene. The CDR3 runs 15 residues. The CDR3 DNA follows: TGTGCCAGCAGTGAAATGACGGACAGGGGCTATGGCTACACCTTC. Amino acids: CASSEMTDRGYGYTF.

The chain joins TRBV3-1 (or the pseudogene TRBV3-2) to TRBJ1-4; the match to TRBD1 covers 8 bases. V trimming: 4 bases; J trimming: 8 bases; junction bases outside the gene matches: 12. The V gene's germline CDR1 is LGHDT and CDR2 YNNKEL (reference sequence). CDR3 length equals 16 residues. Written as DNA, the CDR3 is TGTGCCAGCAGCCCTTACTCCTCGGGACAGGACGAAAAACTGTTTTTT. Its translation: CASSPYSSGQDEKLFF.

The chain combines TRBV15 with TRBJ1-3; D ambiguous. V was clipped by 0 bases and J by 8 bases, with 11 bases between them. Germline V gene lookup returns CDR1 LNHNV and CDR2 YYDKDF (reference sequence). The CDR3 length is 14 residues. CDR3 loop: CATSRDEFRDTIYF. DNA of the CDR3: TGTGCCACCAGCAGAGATGAATTCCGGGACACCATATATTTT. Using reference TRBV15 and TRBJ1-3 for the parts outside the CDR3, the full variable domain is DAMVIQNPRYQVTQFGKPVTLSCSQTLNHNVMYWYQQKSSQAPKLLFHYYDKDFNNEADTPDNFQSRRPNTSFCFLDIRSPGLGDTAMYLCATSRDEFRDTIYFGEGSWLTVV.

This chain links TRBV28 with TRBJ1-5; D is possibly TRBD1 (6 bases). Trimming shortened V by 10 bases and J by 6 bases, and 16 bases separated the two germline ends. From germline, CDR1 is MDHEN and CDR2 SYDVKM. The CDR3 length is 13 residues. CDR3: CATLQGEVQPQHF. In DNA form, the CDR3 reads TGTGCCACCCTACAGGGTGAGGTTCAGCCCCAGCATTTT.

The chain employs TRBV12-3 or TRBV12-4 and TRBJ2-1, with a weak D call TRBD2 (6 bases). Trimming stripped 5 bases from V and 10 bases from J, with 12 bases between. This CDR3 region has 12 residues. CDR3 residues: CASSPLAAEQFF. In nucleotides, the CDR3 is TGTGCCAGCAGTCCACTAGCCGCGGAGCAGTTCTTC.

V is TRBV3-1 (or the pseudogene TRBV3-2) and J is TRBJ1-3, with D maybe TRBD1 (5 bases). V was shortened by 1 base and J by 7 bases, with 17 bases between the two germline ends. In germline, CDR1 is LGHDT, CDR2 YNNKEL (reference sequence). The CDR3 is made up of 16 amino acids. The CDR3 region is CASSQGAGDTVNTIYF. Here the CDR3 DNA reads TGTGCCAGCAGCCAAGGGGCGGGGGATACGGTGAACACCATATATTTT.

J is TRBJ2-7 and V is TRBV7-2, with 10 bases that match TRBD1. The junction had 10 bases not matched to a gene; V was cut back by 2 bases and J by 6 bases. The CDR3 length is 16 residues. In germline, CDR1 is SGHTA, CDR2 FQGNSA. The DNA of the CDR3 is TGTGCCAGCAGCTTAAGAATGGGGACAGGGGAGCGCGAGCAGTACTTC. Its translation is CASSLRMGTGEREQYF.